The present T cell receptor beta chain was sequenced within a study of blood T cell repertoires in COVID-19. Study information: T cells, B-cell-depleted T cells, or PBMCs supplied cDNA or gDNA.

From germline, CDR1 is SGHTS and CDR2 YDEGEE. This CDR3 comprises 15 residues. The V and J ends lost 4 bases and 0 bases, in that order; junction bases with no gene match: 3. The repertoire was sequenced with immunoSEQ multiplex PCR; TCRdb's copy has only in-frame clones and lacks some. The sample yields tens of thousands of clones, about 90% seen once. Sequenced: peripheral blood. The V and J genes are TRBV5-8 and TRBJ2-1; TRBD2 agrees at 8 bases. This TCR was recovered from a woman aged 50 to 60 with COVID-19, enrolled during active disease. The CDR3 loop is CASSPGGGSYNEQFF. The DNA for the CDR3 is TGTGCCAGCAGCCCGGGGGGGGGCTCCTACAATGAGCAGTTCTTC.